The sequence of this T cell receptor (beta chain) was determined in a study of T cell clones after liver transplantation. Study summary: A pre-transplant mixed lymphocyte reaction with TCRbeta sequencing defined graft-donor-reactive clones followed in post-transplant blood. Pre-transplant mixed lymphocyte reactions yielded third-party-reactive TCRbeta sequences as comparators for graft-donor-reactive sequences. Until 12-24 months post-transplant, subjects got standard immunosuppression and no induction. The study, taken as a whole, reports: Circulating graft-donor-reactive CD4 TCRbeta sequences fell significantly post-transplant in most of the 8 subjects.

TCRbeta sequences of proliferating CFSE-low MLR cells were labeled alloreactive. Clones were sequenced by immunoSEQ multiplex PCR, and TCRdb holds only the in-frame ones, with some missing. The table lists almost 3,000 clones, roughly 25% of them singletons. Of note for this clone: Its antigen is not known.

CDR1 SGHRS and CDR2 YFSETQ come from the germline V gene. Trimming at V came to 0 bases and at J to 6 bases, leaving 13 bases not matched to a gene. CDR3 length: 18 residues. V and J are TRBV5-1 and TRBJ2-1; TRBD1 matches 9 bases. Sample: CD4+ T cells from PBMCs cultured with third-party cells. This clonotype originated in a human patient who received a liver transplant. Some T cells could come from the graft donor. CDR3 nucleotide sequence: TGCGCCAGCAGCTTGGTGGACCGACACAGGGGGCAAGGCAATGAGCAGTTCTTC. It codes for CASSLVDRHRGQGNEQFF.